A single sample is the source of the 3 T cell receptor beta chains below, sequenced in a study of blood T cell repertoires in COVID-19. Sequenced by immunoSEQ multiplex PCR; TCRdb stores in-frame clones only, minus some. The data contain over 80,000 clones, roughly 78% of them singletons. Sample: peripheral blood. These receptors originate from a woman in her 70s with acute or convalescent COVID-19.

This chain joins TRBV9 and TRBJ1-3; 8 bases match TRBD1. After removal of 3 bases from V and 2 bases from J, the junction contained 4 bases not matched to a gene. CDR1 and CDR2 (germline): SGDLS, YYNGEE. This CDR3 has 15 residues. Here the CDR3 reads CASSGRTGTGNTIYF. CDR3 nucleotide sequence: TGTGCCAGCAGCGGACGGACAGGGACTGGAAACACCATATATTTT.

This clone was counted once. V gene TRBV2 combines with J gene TRBJ2-5; 15 bases are shared with TRBD2. CDR3 length: 15 amino acids. The ends lost 6 bases at V and 3 bases at J; junction bases unmatched: 2. Germline V gene data show CDR1 as SNHLY and CDR2 as FYNNEI. For the CDR3, the DNA is TGTGCCAGCAGCGGACTAGCGGGAGGGAAAGAGACCCAGTACTTC. It yields the protein CASSGLAGGKETQYF. Full variable domain (rest looked up from reference TRBV2 and TRBJ2-5): EPEVTQTPSHQVTQMGQEVILRCVPISNHLYFYWYRQILGQKVEFLVSFYNNEISEKSEIFDDQFSVERPDGSNFTLKIRSTKLEDSAMYFCASSGLAGGKETQYFGPGTRLLVL.

V usage is TRBV5-1 and J usage is TRBJ2-2; TRBD2 matches 7 bases. Germline V lookup: CDR1 SGHRS, CDR2 YFSETQ. The CDR3 length is 16 residues. The J segment lost 5 bases and the V segment lost 3 bases, leaving 10 bases of the junction unmatched. The CDR3 reads CASSSTVGGRTGELFF. The CDR3 region has the DNA TGCGCCAGCAGCTCGACGGTGGGAGGGAGAACCGGGGAGCTGTTTTTT.